The sequence of this T cell receptor beta chain was determined in a study of Graves' ophthalmopathy and Graves' hyperthyroidism. Study-level results: Blood samples also showed most expanded thyroid clonotypes exceeding 0.001 frequency. The model predicted progression of ophthalmopathy with a sensitivity of roughly 71%, and its specificity was 72.22%.

Notes on this clonotype: Its antigen is unknown.

Trimming removed 3 bases at V and 5 bases at J, with 14 bases between. Germline values: CDR1 LNHDA, CDR2 SQIVND (reference sequence). This CDR3 has 14 residues. Amplification targeted the TCR beta CDR3 regions, with RNA transcripts as the source material. HTBI primers were used in a first-round RT-PCR, which preceded a second-round multiplex PCR. TCRdb itself ran the multiplex PCR reads through MiXCR, one entry per CDR3 protein. The sample has 650,000 to 900,000 distinct CDR3 sequences; 40% are singletons. The chain carries TRBV19 and TRBJ2-7; a weak D match, TRBD1 (6 bases). The receptor's source is an adult man with Graves' ophthalmopathy. Input material: peripheral blood. Written as DNA, the CDR3 is TGTGCCAGTAGTATTTGGCCAGGGGCCCACGAGCAGTACTTC. The encoded protein is CASSIWPGAHEQYF.